This TCR beta chain was recorded in a study of shared clonotypes between healthy human individuals. Per the study methods: Filtering was not the same, since immunoSEQ gave junction-only sequences without quality scores. Sequencing was performed with immunoSEQ multiplex PCR; in TCRdb, only in-frame clones are kept and a portion is missing. The V and J calls and clone size were taken over from that table, and D and trimming were inferred from the DNA. The table records around 2.5 million clones, approximately 93% of them present only once. With respect to this clone: What it binds is not known.

This CDR3 is 16 amino acids long. Germline CDR1 and CDR2: SGHAT and FQNNGV. V lost 5 bases and J lost 4, with 19 bases in between. Study conclusions and caveats: Investigators collected only blood, and repertoires in tissues likely differ. Rarefaction indicated that sorted-subset sequencing remained incomplete although depth was large.

Sample: naive CD4+ T cells from PBMCs. Subset reported: CD45RA+ positively selected. This sequence was found in a man between 18 and 35 years old in good health. Some clones in this sample may be carry-over from other donors' samples. This chain links TRBV11-2 with TRBJ2-3; D possibly matches TRBD1 or TRBD2 (9 bases each). The CDR3 DNA is TGTGCCAGCAGCCTAGCGGGACAGGGTTGGGCAGATACGCAGTATTTT. Translating gives CASSLAGQGWADTQYF.